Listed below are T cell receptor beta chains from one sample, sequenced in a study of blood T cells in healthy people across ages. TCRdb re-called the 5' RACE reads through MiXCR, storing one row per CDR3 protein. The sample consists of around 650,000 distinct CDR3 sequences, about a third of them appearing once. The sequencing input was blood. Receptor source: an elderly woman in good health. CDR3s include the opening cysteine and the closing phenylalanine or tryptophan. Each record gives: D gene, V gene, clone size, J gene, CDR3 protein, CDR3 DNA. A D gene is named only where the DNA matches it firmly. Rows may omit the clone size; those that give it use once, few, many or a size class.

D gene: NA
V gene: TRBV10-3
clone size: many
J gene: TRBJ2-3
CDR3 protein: CAISEPTDPSGTDTQYF
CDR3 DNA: TGTGCCATCAGTGAACCGACGGACCCTAGCGGCACAGATACGCAGTATTTT

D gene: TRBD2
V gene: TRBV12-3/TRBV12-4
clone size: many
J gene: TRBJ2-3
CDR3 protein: CASSFRGGATDTQYF
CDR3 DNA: TGTGCCAGCAGTTTTCGGGGGGGGGCGACAGATACGCAGTATTTT

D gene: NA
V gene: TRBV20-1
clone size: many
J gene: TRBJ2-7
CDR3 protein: CSAYIGPPYEQYF
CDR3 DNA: TGCAGTGCTTACATCGGACCGCCCTACGAGCAGTACTTC

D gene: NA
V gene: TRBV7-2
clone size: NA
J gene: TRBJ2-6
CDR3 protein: CASSLGPSGANVLTF
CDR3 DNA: TGTGCCAGCAGCTTAGGCCCCTCTGGGGCCAACGTCCTGACTTTC

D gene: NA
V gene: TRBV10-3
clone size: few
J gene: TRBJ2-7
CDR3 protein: CATTLATDEAQYF
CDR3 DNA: TGTGCCACGACCCTTGCGACGGACGAGGCTCAGTACTTC

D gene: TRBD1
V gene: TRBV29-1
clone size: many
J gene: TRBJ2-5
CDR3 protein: CSVDRQGAGETQYF
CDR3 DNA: TGCAGCGTTGACAGACAGGGGGCGGGAGAGACCCAGTACTTC

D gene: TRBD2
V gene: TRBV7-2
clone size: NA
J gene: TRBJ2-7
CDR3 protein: CASSLVASGRGEQYF
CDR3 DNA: TGTGCCAGCAGCTTAGTTGCTAGCGGGAGAGGCGAGCAGTACTTC

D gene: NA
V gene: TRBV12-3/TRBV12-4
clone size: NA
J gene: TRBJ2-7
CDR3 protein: CASSLSKSYEQYF
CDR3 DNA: TGTGCCAGCAGTTTGTCGAAGTCCTACGAGCAGTACTTC

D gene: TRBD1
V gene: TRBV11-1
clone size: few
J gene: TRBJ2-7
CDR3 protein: CASRRAGGEQYF
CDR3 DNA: TGTGCCAGCAGGCGCGCAGGGGGCGAGCAGTACTTC

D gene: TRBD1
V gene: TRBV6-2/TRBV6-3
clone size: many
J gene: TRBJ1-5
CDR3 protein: CASSAPGQGANQPQHF
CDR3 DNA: TGTGCCAGCAGCGCCCCGGGACAGGGGGCGAATCAGCCCCAGCATTTT

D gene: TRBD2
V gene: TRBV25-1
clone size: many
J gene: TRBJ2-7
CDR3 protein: CASSDPSGGSYEQYF
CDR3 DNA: TGTGCCAGCAGTGACCCTAGCGGGGGTTCCTACGAGCAGTACTTC

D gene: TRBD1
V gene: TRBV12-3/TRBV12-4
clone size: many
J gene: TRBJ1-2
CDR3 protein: CASSRGVDRGDGYTF
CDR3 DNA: TGTGCCAGCAGCCGGGGGGTGGACAGGGGTGATGGCTACACCTTC

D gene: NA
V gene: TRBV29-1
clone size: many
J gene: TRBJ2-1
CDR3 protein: CSVMVGADPSYNEQFF
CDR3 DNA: TGCAGCGTTATGGTTGGAGCGGACCCCTCCTACAATGAGCAGTTCTTC

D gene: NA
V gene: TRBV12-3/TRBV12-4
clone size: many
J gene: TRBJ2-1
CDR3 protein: CASSSTTKQFF
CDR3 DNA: TGTGCCAGCAGTTCCACAACCAAGCAGTTCTTC

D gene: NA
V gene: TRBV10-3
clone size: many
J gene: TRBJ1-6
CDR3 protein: CAIKGAGDSPLHF
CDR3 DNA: TGTGCCATCAAAGGGGCGGGTGATTCACCCCTCCACTTT

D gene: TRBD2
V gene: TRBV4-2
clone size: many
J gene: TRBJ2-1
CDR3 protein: CASSHTGLAGHEQFF
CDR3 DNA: TGTGCCAGCAGCCATACGGGACTAGCGGGGCACGAGCAGTTCTTC

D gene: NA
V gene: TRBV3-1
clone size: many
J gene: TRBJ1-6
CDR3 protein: CASSQGQFSPLHF
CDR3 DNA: TGTGCCAGCAGCCAAGGGCAGTTCTCACCCCTCCACTTT

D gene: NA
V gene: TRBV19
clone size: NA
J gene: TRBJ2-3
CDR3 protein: CASSKESSTDTQYF
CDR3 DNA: TGTGCCAGTAGCAAGGAGTCTAGCACAGATACGCAGTATTTT

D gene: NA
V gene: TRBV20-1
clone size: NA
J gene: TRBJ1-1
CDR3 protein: CSARILAGTKNTEAFF
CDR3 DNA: TGCAGTGCTAGAATTTTGGCGGGGACCAAGAACACTGAAGCTTTCTTT

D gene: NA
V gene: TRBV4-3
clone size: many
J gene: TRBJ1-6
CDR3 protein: CASSQDGQSPLHF
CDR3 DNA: TGCGCCAGCAGCCAAGATGGGCAATCACCCCTCCACTTT

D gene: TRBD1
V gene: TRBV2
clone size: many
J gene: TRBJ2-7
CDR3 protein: CASRPGTGNYEQYF
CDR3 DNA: TGTGCCAGCAGGCCCGGGACAGGGAACTACGAGCAGTACTTC

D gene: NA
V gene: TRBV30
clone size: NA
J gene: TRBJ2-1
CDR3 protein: CAFSYGSSYNEQFF
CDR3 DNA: TGTGCCTTCTCCTACGGAAGCTCCTACAATGAGCAGTTCTTC

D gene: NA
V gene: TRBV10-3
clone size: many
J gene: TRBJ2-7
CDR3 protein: CAISDAPSTGVYEQYF
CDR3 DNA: TGTGCCATCAGTGACGCCCCGTCCACGGGAGTGTACGAGCAGTACTTC

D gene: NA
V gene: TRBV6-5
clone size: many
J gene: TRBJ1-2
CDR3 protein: CASSYTGEDGYTF
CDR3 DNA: TGTGCCAGCAGTTACACCGGGGAGGATGGCTACACCTTC

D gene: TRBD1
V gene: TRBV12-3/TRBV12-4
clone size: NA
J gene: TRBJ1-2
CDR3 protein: CASSFGTGAYDYTF
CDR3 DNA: TGTGCCAGCAGTTTCGGGACAGGGGCCTATGACTACACCTTC

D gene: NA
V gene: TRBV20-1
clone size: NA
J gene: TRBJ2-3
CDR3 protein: CSANAGDGSWGTQYF
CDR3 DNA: TGCAGTGCGAATGCCGGCGACGGGAGTTGGGGTACGCAGTATTTT

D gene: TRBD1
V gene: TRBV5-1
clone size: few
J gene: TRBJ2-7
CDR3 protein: CASSLVSGQAYEQYF
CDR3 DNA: TGCGCCAGCAGCTTGGTATCCGGACAGGCGTACGAGCAGTACTTC

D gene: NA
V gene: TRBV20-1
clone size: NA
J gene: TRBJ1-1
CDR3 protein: CSARVKGMNTEAFF
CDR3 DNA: TGCAGTGCTAGAGTTAAGGGGATGAACACTGAAGCTTTCTTT

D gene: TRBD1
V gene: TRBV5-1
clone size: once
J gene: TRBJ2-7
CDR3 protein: CASSPGPGQGVYEQYF
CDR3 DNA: TGCGCCAGCAGCCCGGGCCCGGGACAGGGGGTCTACGAGCAGTACTTC

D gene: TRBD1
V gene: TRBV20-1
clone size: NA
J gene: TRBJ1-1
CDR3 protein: CSARSRGLVIETEAFF
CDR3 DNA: TGCAGTGCTAGGTCCAGGGGGCTTGTTATCGAGACTGAAGCTTTCTTT

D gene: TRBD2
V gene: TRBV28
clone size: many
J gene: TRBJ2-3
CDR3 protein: CASSPTGLAGDKSTDTQYF
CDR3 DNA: TGTGCCAGCAGTCCAACCGGACTAGCGGGGGACAAAAGCACAGATACGCAGTATTTT